The 13 T cell receptor beta chains presented below share a single source sample, sequenced in a study of Graves' ophthalmopathy and Graves' hyperthyroidism. The TCR beta CDR3 regions underwent amplification from RNA transcripts. An opening RT-PCR round employed HTBI primers and preceded a second-round multiplex PCR. TCRdb re-called the multiplex PCR reads through MiXCR, storing one row per CDR3 protein. The top ten clones hold more than 5.5% of a sample with fewer than 650,000 distinct CDR3 sequences, about a fifth of them seen once. The sample taken for sequencing was peripheral blood. These receptors all come from a woman aged 18-29 years with stable Graves' hyperthyroidism. Some clones in this sample may be carry-over from other donors' samples.

There are many counts of this clonotype. CDR3 nucleotides: TGTGCCAGCAGTGCGAGCGGGGGGTCCTACGAGCAGTACTTC. Translated, it gives CASSASGGSYEQYF. V gene TRBV25-1 combines with J gene TRBJ2-7, with 9 positions matching TRBD2. V trimming: 4 bases; J trimming: 1 base; junction bases outside the gene matches: 2. CDR3 size: 14 residues. Germline V gene data show CDR1 as MGHDK and CDR2 as SYGVNS.

This clonotype was recorded at least ten times. The chain combines TRBV4-1 with TRBJ1-2; D not resolved. The germline gives CDR1 MGHRA, CDR2 YSYEKL. V dropped 5 bases and J dropped 6 bases, with 19 bases sitting between them. There are 15 residues in the CDR3. CDR3 in amino acids: CASSTTPRGRDGYTF. The CDR3 nucleotides read TGCGCCAGCAGCACAACCCCCCGGGGAAGGGATGGCTACACCTTC.

This clonotype was recorded a few times. In DNA, the CDR3 is TGTGCCAGCAGAGAAACAGGGAGGGACGAGACCCAGTACTTC. Amino acid sequence: CASRETGRDETQYF. The chain recombines TRBV6-1 with TRBJ2-5; the D gene is possibly TRBD2 (7 bases). V lost 6 bases, J lost 5 bases, and 16 bases lay in between. The CDR3 length is 14 residues. Germline V gene sequence: CDR1 MNHNS, CDR2 SASEGT.

The sample holds many counts of this clonotype. The genes are TRBV6-2 or TRBV6-3 and TRBJ2-4, with D possibly being TRBD1 (5 bases). CDR3 length: 13 amino acids. Germline loops: CDR1 MNHEY, CDR2 SVGEGT. Between the trimmed V and J ends, which lost 6 bases and 6 bases, there was a span of 12 bases. The CDR3 coding sequence is TGTGCCAGCAGACGAGACAGTTTAAACATTCAGTACTTC. Translation: CASRRDSLNIQYF.

This clonotype was seen ten or more times. The V call is TRBV5-1, the J call TRBJ2-2; 8 bases match TRBD2. The CDR3 is made up of 16 amino acids. The germline gives CDR1 SGHRS, CDR2 YFSETQ. Trimming removed 0 bases from V and 7 bases from J; junction bases left unmatched: 8. The DNA for the CDR3 is TGCGCCAGCAGCTTGGCCGGGGGACTAGTTGGCGGGGAGCTGTTTTTT. This codes for CASSLAGGLVGGELFF.

In its sample, this clonotype was seen many times. The chain employs TRBV24-1 and TRBJ1-6; D is possibly TRBD1 (5 bases). Trimming cost V 5 bases and J 10 bases, with 11 bases left between them. Germline CDR1 and CDR2: KGHDR and SFDVKD. The CDR3 has 13 amino acids. CDR3 protein: CATSATVGSPLHF. The CDR3 DNA is TGTGCCACCAGTGCGACAGTGGGCTCACCCCTCCACTTT.

At least ten counts were recorded for this clonotype. V is TRBV6-5 and J is TRBJ1-2; TRBD1 is a possible D gene (6 bases). V lost 0 bases to trimming and J lost 6 bases, with 20 bases between them. This CDR3 region has 17 residues. Germline CDR1 reads MNHEY; CDR2 reads SVGAGI. CDR3 sequence: CASSYSTQGFVLDGYTF. The CDR3 DNA reads as TGTGCCAGCAGTTACTCGACTCAGGGGTTCGTATTAGATGGCTACACCTTC.

This clonotype was detected ten times or more. This sequence joins TRBV28 and TRBJ2-5, with 8 bases identical to TRBD1. There are 15 residues in the CDR3. From germline, CDR1 is MDHEN and CDR2 SYDVKM. Trimming cost V 1 base and J 4 bases; bases outside gene matches: 5. The CDR3 DNA sequence: TGTGCCAGCAGTTTATCGGGCAGGGGGCTAGAGACCCAGTACTTC. It is translated as CASSLSGRGLETQYF. Full variable domain (missing parts from reference TRBV28 and TRBJ2-5): DVKVTQSSRYLVKRTGEKVFLECVQDMDHENMFWYRQDPGLGLRLIYFSYDVKMKEKGDIPEGYSVSREKKERFSLILESASTNQTSMYLCASSLSGRGLETQYFGPGTRLLVL.

The chain recombines TRBV15 with TRBJ1-5; D call uncertain. This CDR3 contains 16 residues. Looked up from germline, CDR1 is LNHNV and CDR2 is YYDKDF (reference sequence). The V end lost 0 bases, the J end lost 0 bases, and 9 bases lay between the germline ends. The CDR3 is CATSRDRLLSNQPQHF. Here the CDR3 DNA reads TGTGCCACCAGCAGAGATCGTCTCCTTAGCAATCAGCCCCAGCATTTT.

In the case of this clonotype: A read error is possible here, since a much larger clone lies one base away. Because the CDR3 is missing its conserved closing phenylalanine or tryptophan, this is likely a read error. The chain employs TRBV28 and TRBJ1-5; TRBD1 might be the D (5 bases). The CDR3 covers 17 residues. Germline V gives CDR1 MDHEN, CDR2 SYDVKM. Trimming took off 4 bases at V and 8 bases at J, with 24 bases between the two ends. The CDR3 DNA reads TGTGCCAGCAGTTATAGGACGAGGGGCCGCGGGGTTAAGCCCCAGCATGTT. This sequence encodes CASSYRTRGRGVKPQHV.

This clonotype was counted a few times. The rearrangement links TRBV12-3 or TRBV12-4 to TRBJ1-5; D is unclear. V lost 2 bases and J lost 5, with 13 bases in between. The CDR3 length is 15 residues. CDR3: CASSLRGRAYQPQHF. The CDR3 DNA reads TGTGCCAGCAGTTTACGAGGCCGGGCCTATCAGCCCCAGCATTTT.

This clonotype was counted at least ten times. One junction end disagrees with the germline gene, perhaps due to a read error. The V and J genes are TRBV20-1 and TRBJ1-1; 7 bases line up with TRBD1. This CDR3 has 12 amino acids. Germline CDR1 reads DFQATT; CDR2 reads SNEGSKA (reference sequence). CDR3 in amino acids: CSARDRVSEAFF. The CDR3 DNA sequence: TGCAGTGCTCGAGACAGGGTGAGTGAAGCTTTCTTT.

This clonotype has a count of ten or more. This chain links TRBV12-3 or TRBV12-4 with TRBJ1-3; 7 positions match TRBD1. V gave up 5 bases and J gave up 0 bases; unmatched junction bases: 7. There are 16 residues in the CDR3. The CDR3 bases are TGTGCCAGCAGTCCGAAGGGACAGCGCTCTGGAAACACCATATATTTT. This sequence encodes CASSPKGQRSGNTIYF.